This TCR beta chain derives from a study of long-term antiretroviral therapy in people with HIV. The authors ran the immunoSEQ assay, v3.0, at survey level. Only in-frame clones appear in the TCRdb table, and some are missing; sequencing was by immunoSEQ multiplex PCR. In the table there are under 15,000 clones, nearly 90% of which are singletons. From germline, CDR1 is SGHNT and CDR2 YYREEE (reference sequence). CDR3 size: 12 residues. This clone was observed once. Its antigen is still unknown. At one end, the junction sequence differs from germline, possibly due to a read error. Study-wide results and caveats: It was observed that HIV repertoires exhibited narrower CDR3 length ranges than controls.

This rearrangement joins TRBV5-4 to TRBJ2-3, with a tentative D call TRBD1 (6 bases). The input for sequencing was unsorted PBMCs, taken 6.2 years after starting antiretroviral therapy. The TCR sequence derives from a man between 35 and 55 years old with HIV. The CDR3 here is CASSQGGDTQYF. For the CDR3, the DNA is TGCGCCAGCAGCCAAGGGGGAGATACGCAGTATTTT.